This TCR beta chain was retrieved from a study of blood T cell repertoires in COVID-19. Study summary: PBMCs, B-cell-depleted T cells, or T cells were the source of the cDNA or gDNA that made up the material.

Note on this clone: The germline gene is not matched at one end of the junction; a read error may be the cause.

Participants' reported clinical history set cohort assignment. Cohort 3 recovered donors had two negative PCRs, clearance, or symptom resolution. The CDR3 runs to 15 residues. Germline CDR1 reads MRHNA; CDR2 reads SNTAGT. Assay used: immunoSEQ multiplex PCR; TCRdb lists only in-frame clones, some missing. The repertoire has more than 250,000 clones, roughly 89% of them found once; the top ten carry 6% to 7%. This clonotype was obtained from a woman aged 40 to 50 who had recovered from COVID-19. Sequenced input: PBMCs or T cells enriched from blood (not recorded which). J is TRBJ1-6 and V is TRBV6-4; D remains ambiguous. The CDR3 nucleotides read TGTGCCAGCAGGGACTCTAGCTCCTATAATTCACCCCTCCACTTT. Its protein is CASRDSSSYNSPLHF.